The T cell receptor beta chain under discussion was sequenced for a study of blood T cell repertoires in COVID-19. Assay used: immunoSEQ multiplex PCR; TCRdb lists only in-frame clones, some missing. The sample has over 400,000 clones; around 90% are singletons. Germline V gene lookup returns CDR1 WSHSY and CDR2 SAAADI. CDR3 size: 15 residues. The ends lost 7 bases at V and 2 bases at J; junction bases unmatched: 8. Specimen: peripheral blood. V gene TRBV10-2 combines with J gene TRBJ1-2, with 9 bases lining up with TRBD1. This TCR derives from a woman between 50 and 59 years old with COVID-19, enrolled during active disease. The CDR3 region has the DNA TGCGCCAGCATGGGACAGGGTGGGGCAAACTATGGCTACACCTTC. Translated, it gives CASMGQGGANYGYTF.